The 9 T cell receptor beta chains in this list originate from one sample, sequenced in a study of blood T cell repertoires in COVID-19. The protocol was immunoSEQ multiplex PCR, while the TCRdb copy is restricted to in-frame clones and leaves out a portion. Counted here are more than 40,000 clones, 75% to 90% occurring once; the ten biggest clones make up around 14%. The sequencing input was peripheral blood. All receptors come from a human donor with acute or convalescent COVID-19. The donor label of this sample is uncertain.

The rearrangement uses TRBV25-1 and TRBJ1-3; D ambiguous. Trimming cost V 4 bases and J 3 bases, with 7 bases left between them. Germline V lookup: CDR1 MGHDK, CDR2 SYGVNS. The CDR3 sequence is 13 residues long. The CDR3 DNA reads TGTGCCAGCAGTGTGGGCTTTGGAAACACCATATATTTT. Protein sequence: CASSVGFGNTIYF.

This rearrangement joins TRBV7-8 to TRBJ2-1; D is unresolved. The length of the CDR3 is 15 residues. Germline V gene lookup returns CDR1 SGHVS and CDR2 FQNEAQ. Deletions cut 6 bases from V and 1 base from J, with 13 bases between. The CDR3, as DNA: TGTGCCAGCAGTAGAGGAACCGAATCCTACAATGAGCAGTTCTTC. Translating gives CASSRGTESYNEQFF.

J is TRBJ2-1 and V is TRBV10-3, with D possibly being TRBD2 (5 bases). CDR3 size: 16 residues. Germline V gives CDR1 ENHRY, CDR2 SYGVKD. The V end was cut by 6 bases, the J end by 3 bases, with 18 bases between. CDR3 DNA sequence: TGTGCCATCAGCATGGCCGCGGAGGTGGACTACAATGAGCAGTTCTTC. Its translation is CAISMAAEVDYNEQFF.

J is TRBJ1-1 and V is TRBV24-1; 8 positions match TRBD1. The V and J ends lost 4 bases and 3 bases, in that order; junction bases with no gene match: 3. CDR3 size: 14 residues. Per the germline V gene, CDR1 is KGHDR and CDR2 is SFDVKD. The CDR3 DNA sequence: TGTGCCACCAGTGAGGGGGGACAGGACACTGAAGCTTTCTTT. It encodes CATSEGGQDTEAFF.

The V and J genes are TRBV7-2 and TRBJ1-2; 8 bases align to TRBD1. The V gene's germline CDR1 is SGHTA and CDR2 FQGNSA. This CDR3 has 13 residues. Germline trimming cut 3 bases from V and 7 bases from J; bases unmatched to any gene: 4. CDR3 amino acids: CASSFQGAPGYTF. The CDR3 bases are TGTGCCAGCAGCTTCCAGGGGGCGCCTGGCTACACCTTC.

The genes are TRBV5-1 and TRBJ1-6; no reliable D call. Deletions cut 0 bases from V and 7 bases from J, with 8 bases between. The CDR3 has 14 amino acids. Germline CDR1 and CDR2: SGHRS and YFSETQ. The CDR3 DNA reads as TGCGCCAGCAGCTTGGCATTGGCCAATTCACCCCTCCACTTT. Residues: CASSLALANSPLHF.

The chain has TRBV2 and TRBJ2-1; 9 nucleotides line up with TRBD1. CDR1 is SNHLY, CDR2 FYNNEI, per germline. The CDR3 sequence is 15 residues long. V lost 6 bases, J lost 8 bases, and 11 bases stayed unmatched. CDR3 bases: TGTGCCAGCAGACAAAGGACAGGGGTGGGAGATGAGCAGTTCTTC. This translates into CASRQRTGVGDEQFF.

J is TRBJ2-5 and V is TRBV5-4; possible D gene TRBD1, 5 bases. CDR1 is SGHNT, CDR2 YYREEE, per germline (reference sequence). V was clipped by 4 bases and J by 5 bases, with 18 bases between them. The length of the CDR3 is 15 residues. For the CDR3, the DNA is TGTGCCAGCAGCCCCGATAGGCCATCAGGGGAGACCCAGTACTTC. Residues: CASSPDRPSGETQYF. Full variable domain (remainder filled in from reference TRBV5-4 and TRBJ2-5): ETGVTQSPTHLIKTRGQQVTLRCSSQSGHNTVSWYQQALGQGPQFIFQYYREEENGRGNFPPRFSGLQFPNYSSELNVNALELDDSALYLCASSPDRPSGETQYFGPGTRLLVL.

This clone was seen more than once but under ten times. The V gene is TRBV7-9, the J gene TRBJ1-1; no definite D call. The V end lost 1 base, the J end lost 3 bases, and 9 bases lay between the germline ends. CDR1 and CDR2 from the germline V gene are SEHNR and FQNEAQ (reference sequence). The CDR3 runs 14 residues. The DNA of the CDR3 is TGTGCCAGCAGCTTAGTGGCCCTGGACACTGAAGCTTTCTTT. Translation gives CASSLVALDTEAFF.